The source of this T cell receptor beta chain is a study of memory CD4+ T cells and cytomegalovirus serostatus. The sort gate was single viable CD3+CD4+CD8-CD45RO+ cells for memory CD4+ T cells. J gave up 7 bases and V 6 bases, and 7 bases lay outside the gene matches. Germline CDR1 is SNHLY and CDR2 is FYNNEI. This CDR3 is built from 14 residues. The protocol was immunoSEQ multiplex PCR, while the TCRdb copy is restricted to in-frame clones and leaves out a portion. The sample holds 55,000 or so clones; approximately 80% are singletons and the top ten take about 1.4%. Sequenced: memory CD4+ T cells from blood. The clonotype was recovered from an adult in good health and CMV-seropositive. The V gene is TRBV2, the J gene TRBJ2-5; 11 bases line up with TRBD2. CDR3 amino acids: CASSMTSGAGTQYF. As DNA, the CDR3 is TGTGCCAGCAGCATGACTAGCGGGGCTGGGACCCAGTACTTC.